This is a list of T cell receptor beta chains from one sample in a study of T cells in Graves' hyperthyroidism and ophthalmopathy. MiXCR, run by TCRdb on the multiplex PCR reads, gives a single entry per CDR3 protein. The top ten hold about 45% of the sample, which has around 110,000 distinct CDR3 sequences, roughly 15% seen once. The sample was blood. These receptors came from a woman in her fifties or sixties with Graves' hyperthyroidism. CDR3s include the opening cysteine and the closing phenylalanine or tryptophan. Fields, in order: V gene, J gene, clone size, D gene, CDR3 protein, CDR3 DNA. D genes are given only for firm matches. Size is stated for part of the rows, as once, few or many counts, or as a class when the clone is expanded.

v_gene: TRBV27
j_gene: TRBJ1-1
abundance: .
d_gene: .
CDR3aa: CASSSLMNTEAFF
CDR3nt: TGTGCCAGCAGTTCCCTAATGAACACTGAAGCTTTCTTT

v_gene: TRBV5-1
j_gene: TRBJ1-4
abundance: many
d_gene: TRBD1
CDR3aa: CASSLGTGLNEKLFF
CDR3nt: TGCGCCAGCAGCTTGGGGACAGGTTTGAATGAAAAACTGTTTTTT

v_gene: TRBV30
j_gene: TRBJ2-5
abundance: many
d_gene: TRBD1
CDR3aa: CAWSDDRGFRPETQYF
CDR3nt: TGTGCCTGGAGTGACGACAGGGGATTCCGTCCGGAGACCCAGTACTTC

v_gene: TRBV28
j_gene: TRBJ2-7
abundance: many
d_gene: .
CDR3aa: CASSLSPGLYEQYF
CDR3nt: TGTGCCAGCAGCCTCTCCCCGGGGTTGTATGAGCAGTACTTC

v_gene: TRBV24-1
j_gene: TRBJ2-1
abundance: many
d_gene: .
CDR3aa: CATSAHWGADSFGEQFF
CDR3nt: TGTGCCACCTCTGCGCATTGGGGGGCGGATAGTTTTGGTGAGCAGTTCTTC

v_gene: TRBV5-1
j_gene: TRBJ2-2
abundance: many
d_gene: TRBD1
CDR3aa: CASSTGQGTGELFF
CDR3nt: TGCGCCAGCAGCACGGGACAGGGGACCGGGGAGCTGTTTTTT

v_gene: TRBV10-3
j_gene: TRBJ1-4
abundance: many
d_gene: TRBD1
CDR3aa: CAIIGGWDRGPTNEKLFF
CDR3nt: TGTGCCATCATCGGGGGCTGGGACAGGGGGCCGACTAATGAAAAACTGTTTTTT

v_gene: TRBV28
j_gene: TRBJ2-5
abundance: many
d_gene: TRBD2
CDR3aa: CASMVAGQETQYF
CDR3nt: TGTGCCAGCATGGTAGCGGGACAAGAGACCCAGTACTTC

v_gene: TRBV19
j_gene: TRBJ1-5
abundance: .
d_gene: TRBD1
CDR3aa: CASSTRDRGSNQPQHF
CDR3nt: TGTGCCAGTAGTACCCGGGACAGGGGTAGCAATCAGCCCCAGCATTTT

v_gene: TRBV4-1
j_gene: TRBJ2-1
abundance: many
d_gene: TRBD2
CDR3aa: CASSQRNLAGDLLLQFF
CDR3nt: TGCGCCAGCAGCCAAAGAAATTTAGCGGGAGATCTGCTTCTGCAGTTCTTC

v_gene: TRBV20-1
j_gene: TRBJ2-5
abundance: .
d_gene: TRBD1
CDR3aa: CSAPGTGTGDPRETQYF
CDR3nt: TGCAGTGCCCCCGGGACCGGGACAGGGGATCCGCGGGAGACCCAGTACTTC

v_gene: TRBV2
j_gene: TRBJ1-5
abundance: many
d_gene: TRBD1
CDR3aa: CASSVDRAMGSSNQPQHF
CDR3nt: TGTGCCAGCAGCGTAGACAGGGCCATGGGCTCCAGCAATCAGCCCCAGCATTTT

v_gene: TRBV2
j_gene: TRBJ1-6
abundance: many
d_gene: .
CDR3aa: CASSRTDGGARSPLHF
CDR3nt: TGTGCCAGCAGTAGAACGGATGGGGGAGCGAGATCACCCCTCCACTTT

v_gene: TRBV12-3/TRBV12-4
j_gene: TRBJ1-1
abundance: .
d_gene: .
CDR3aa: CASSSRTLNTEAFF
CDR3nt: TGTGCCAGCAGTTCTCGGACCCTCAACACTGAAGCTTTCTTT

v_gene: TRBV7-7
j_gene: TRBJ1-1
abundance: .
d_gene: .
CDR3aa: CASSLGGQHTEAFF
CDR3nt: TGTGCTAGCAGCTTAGGGGGGCAGCACACTGAAGCTTTCTTT

v_gene: TRBV27
j_gene: TRBJ2-1
abundance: few
d_gene: .
CDR3aa: CASSFGGSGEQFF
CDR3nt: TGTGCCAGCAGTTTTGGGGGTTCGGGTGAGCAGTTCTTC

v_gene: TRBV5-4
j_gene: TRBJ2-5
abundance: many
d_gene: .
CDR3aa: CASRAWNEETQYF
CDR3nt: TGTGCCAGCAGAGCTTGGAATGAAGAGACCCAGTACTTC

v_gene: TRBV19
j_gene: TRBJ2-1
abundance: .
d_gene: .
CDR3aa: CASSIGRYYNEQFF
CDR3nt: TGTGCCAGTAGTATAGGTAGGTACTACAATGAGCAGTTCTTC

v_gene: TRBV3-1
j_gene: TRBJ2-2
abundance: many
d_gene: TRBD1
CDR3aa: CASSNKMGQVGTGELFF
CDR3nt: TGTGCCAGCAGCAATAAGATGGGACAGGTGGGCACCGGGGAGCTGTTTTTT

v_gene: TRBV3-1
j_gene: TRBJ2-2
abundance: many
d_gene: .
CDR3aa: CASSRVAGVNTGELFF
CDR3nt: TGTGCCAGCAGCCGCGTGGCCGGCGTTAACACCGGGGAGCTGTTTTTT

v_gene: TRBV29-1
j_gene: TRBJ2-2
abundance: many
d_gene: .
CDR3aa: CSVVTPAIMGGELFF
CDR3nt: TGCAGCGTTGTAACCCCCGCTATAATGGGCGGGGAGCTGTTTTTT

v_gene: TRBV7-2
j_gene: TRBJ2-1
abundance: .
d_gene: .
CDR3aa: CASSRDSSSYNEQFF
CDR3nt: TGTGCCAGCAGCCGCGACTCGAGCTCCTACAATGAGCAGTTCTTC

v_gene: TRBV20-1
j_gene: TRBJ2-2
abundance: many
d_gene: TRBD2
CDR3aa: CSVPPRGRATGELFF
CDR3nt: TGCAGTGTTCCTCCCCGCGGGAGGGCCACCGGGGAGCTGTTTTTT

v_gene: TRBV5-1
j_gene: TRBJ2-3
abundance: many
d_gene: .
CDR3aa: CASSLVIGPRTDTQYF
CDR3nt: TGCGCCAGCAGCTTGGTGATAGGCCCACGCACAGATACGCAGTATTTT

v_gene: TRBV19
j_gene: TRBJ2-7
abundance: many
d_gene: .
CDR3aa: CASSKGRYYEQYF
CDR3nt: TGTGCCAGTAGTAAGGGCAGATACTACGAGCAGTACTTC

v_gene: TRBV11-2
j_gene: TRBJ1-1
abundance: .
d_gene: .
CDR3aa: CASSAGSNTEAFF
CDR3nt: TGTGCCAGCAGTGCGGGGTCGAACACTGAAGCTTTCTTT